This T cell receptor (beta chain) was identified during a study of blood T cell repertoires in COVID-19. Study summary: Sites across the United States, Italy and Spain contributed samples from acute and convalescent COVID-19. T cells, B-cell-depleted T cells, or PBMCs supplied cDNA or gDNA.

The CDR3 sequence is 16 residues long. The germline gives CDR1 SGHTA, CDR2 FQGNSA. V lost 6 bases and J lost 4; bases outside the gene matches: 10. In the original processing: Nucleated cell counts were estimated from reference gene primer amplification. Only in-frame clones appear in the TCRdb table, and some are missing; sequencing was by immunoSEQ multiplex PCR. V, J and clone size were drawn from that table, and D and trimming were deduced from the DNA. The sample consists of under 170,000 clones, 87% of them appearing once. This TCR was recovered from a woman in her sixties or seventies with active or convalescent COVID-19. The source material was peripheral blood. J is TRBJ1-5 and V is TRBV7-2, with 9 bases matching TRBD1. The CDR3 loop is CASRGGGTGSNQPQHF. As DNA, the CDR3 is TGTGCCAGCAGGGGCGGAGGGACAGGGTCTAATCAGCCCCAGCATTTT.